Presented here are 21 T cell receptor beta chains from one specimen sequenced in a study of blood T cell repertoires in COVID-19 (dated by TCRdb to about 2020). Library construction relied on the immunoSEQ multiplex PCR assay. Imported from immuneACCESS, the table was reduced by TCRdb to in-frame sequences with V and J called. These copies leave out some clones; in studies compared against another copy, an unresolved V gene accounts for under half, and the cause of the remainder is not known. The sample table lists 250,000 or so clones, 88% of them with a count of one. Under 1.5% of the sample comes from the top ten. The source material was peripheral blood. Receptors were obtained from a man older than 75 with acute or convalescent COVID-19.

J is TRBJ1-2 and V is TRBV7-9; D remains unclear. Germline V gene lookup returns CDR1 SEHNR and CDR2 FQNEAQ (reference sequence). Trimming stripped 0 bases from V and 5 bases from J, with 19 bases between. This CDR3 comprises 17 residues. DNA for the CDR3: TGTGCCAGCAGCTTAGCGGGTTCGGGTCAACCCTTATATGGCTACACCTTC. Translation gives CASSLAGSGQPLYGYTF.

The chain is built from TRBV30 and TRBJ1-3; D is possibly TRBD1 (6 bases). In germline, CDR1 is GTSNPN, CDR2 SVGIG (reference sequence). The CDR3 spans 17 residues. Trimming removed 1 base from V and 0 bases from J, with 16 bases in between. CDR3: CAWSASGQTDSGNTIYF. The CDR3 coding sequence is TGTGCCTGGAGTGCCTCTGGACAGACAGACTCTGGAAACACCATATATTTT.

This sequence joins TRBV7-9 and TRBJ1-2; TRBD1 matches 10 bases. Germline-derived CDR1 and CDR2 are SEHNR and FQNEAQ (reference sequence). V lost 3 bases to trimming and J lost 4 bases; unmatched junction nucleotides: 2. The CDR3 extends over 14 amino acids. The CDR3 protein is CASSLGQGPYGYTF. CDR3 nucleotide sequence: TGTGCCAGCAGCTTGGGACAGGGGCCCTATGGCTACACCTTC.

The chain combines TRBV19 with TRBJ2-4; 7 bases match TRBD1. Unmatched junction bases numbered 8, after V lost 3 bases and J lost 6 bases. The germline CDR1 and CDR2 sequences are LNHDA and SQIVND (reference sequence). There are 15 residues in the CDR3. The CDR3 sequence: CASSIDREFGNIQYF. The CDR3 coding sequence is TGTGCCAGTAGTATCGACAGGGAGTTCGGAAACATTCAGTACTTC. Using reference TRBV19 and TRBJ2-4 for the parts outside the CDR3, the full variable domain is DGGITQSPKYLFRKEGQNVTLSCEQNLNHDAMYWYRQDPGQGLRLIYYSQIVNDFQKGDIAEGYSVSREKKESFPLTVTSAQKNPTAFYLCASSIDREFGNIQYFGAGTRLSVL.

V is TRBV4-1 and J is TRBJ2-5; 9 positions match TRBD1. Germline assignment: CDR1 MGHRA and CDR2 YSYEKL. Trimming took 2 bases from V and 2 from J; bases not matched to a gene: 3. The CDR3 consists of 15 residues. The CDR3 reads CASSQPGQGQETQYF. In DNA form, the CDR3 reads TGCGCCAGCAGCCAACCGGGACAGGGTCAAGAGACCCAGTACTTC.

This clone turned up a few times. This sequence joins TRBV28 and TRBJ1-5, with a possible D match to TRBD1 (6 bases). The germline V gene encodes CDR1 MDHEN and CDR2 SYDVKM. The V and J ends lost 5 bases and 1 base respectively, with 12 bases between them. This CDR3 is built from 15 residues. The DNA of the CDR3 is TGTGCCAGCAGTCCCCCCGGACAGAGCAATCAGCCCCAGCATTTT. Translating it yields CASSPPGQSNQPQHF.

This chain uses TRBV6-1 with TRBJ1-6; 7 bases map to TRBD1. With 0 bases clipped from V and 10 bases from J, the junction kept 6 bases outside the gene matches. The CDR3 has 15 residues. From germline, CDR1 is MNHNS and CDR2 SASEGT. The CDR3 loop reads CASSEAWTGQSPLHF. The CDR3 DNA reads TGTGCCAGCAGTGAAGCTTGGACAGGTCAATCACCCCTCCACTTT.

V and J are TRBV6-7 and TRBJ1-1, with TRBD1 matching over 11 bases. TRBV6-7 is an ORF, and what it does is uncertain. J gave up 5 bases and V 2 bases, and 13 bases lay outside the gene matches. CDR3 size: 18 residues. CDR3 nucleotide sequence: TGTGCCAGCAGTTACCCCCGGGACAGGGGGAAAAGTTGGACTGAAGCTTTCTTT. The encoded protein is CASSYPRDRGKSWTEAFF.

The rearrangement joins TRBV5-4 to TRBJ2-7, with D perhaps TRBD1 (6 bases). V lost 3 bases to trimming and J lost 7 bases, with 26 bases between them. Germline loops: CDR1 SGHNT, CDR2 YYREEE (reference sequence). CDR3 length: 17 amino acids. CDR3 protein: CASSYLPKQGREKEQYF. DNA for the CDR3: TGTGCCAGCAGCTATTTACCTAAACAGGGTCGAGAGAAAGAGCAGTACTTC.

V and J are TRBV11-2 and TRBJ2-2, with TRBD2 identical over 14 bases. Losses at the gene ends were 5 bases for V and 6 bases for J; bases not matched to a gene: 5. The CDR3 has 16 amino acids. From germline, CDR1 is SGHAT and CDR2 FQNNGV. The DNA for the CDR3 is TGTGCCAGCAGCCCGGGACTAGCGGGGGTGGCCGGGGAGCTGTTTTTT. This sequence encodes CASSPGLAGVAGELFF.

With respect to this clone: Distinct nucleotide sequences in the sample also encode this CDR3. The chain uses TRBV19 and TRBJ1-6; the D gene is possibly TRBD1 (5 bases). Deletions cut 9 bases from V and 2 bases from J, with 8 bases between. From germline, CDR1 is LNHDA and CDR2 SQIVND (reference sequence). The CDR3 loop spans 13 amino acids. Here the CDR3 reads CASRDTYNSPLHF. In DNA, the CDR3 is TGTGCCAGCAGGGATACCTATAATTCACCCCTCCACTTT.

The chain employs TRBV6-6 and TRBJ2-1; D not certain. V was shortened by 2 bases and J by 5 bases, with 13 bases between the two germline ends. This CDR3 contains 15 residues. Germline V gene sequence: CDR1 MNHNY, CDR2 SVGAGI (reference sequence). CDR3 DNA sequence: TGTGCCAGCAGTTACCCGCCACAAATTAACAATGAGCAGTTCTTC. Its protein product is CASSYPPQINNEQFF.

V and J are TRBV2 and TRBJ2-1; D may be TRBD1 (6 bases). V was pared by 8 bases and J by 0 bases, with 14 bases between. The CDR3 spans 15 residues. CDR1 and CDR2 (germline): SNHLY, FYNNEI. This chain's CDR3 is CASVRTERSYNEQFF. CDR3 nucleotide sequence: TGTGCCAGCGTAAGGACAGAACGCTCCTACAATGAGCAGTTCTTC.

The gene calls are TRBV7-8 and TRBJ1-3, with a possible D match to TRBD1 (5 bases). CDR3 length: 15 amino acids. The V and J ends lost 3 bases and 0 bases respectively, with 9 bases between them. Germline loops: CDR1 SGHVS, CDR2 FQNEAQ. CDR3: CASSFRGSSGNTIYF. The CDR3 coding sequence is TGTGCCAGCAGCTTCCGGGGGAGCTCTGGAAACACCATATATTTT.

J is TRBJ2-2 and V is TRBV27; D is possibly TRBD2 (5 bases). V lost 6 bases to trimming and J lost 0 bases, with 11 bases between them. Germline lookup yields CDR1 MNHEY and CDR2 SMNVEV (reference sequence). This CDR3 is built from 15 residues. The DNA for the CDR3 is TGTGCCAGCAGCAGAGGGTCGGCGAACACCGGGGAGCTGTTTTTT. It encodes CASSRGSANTGELFF.

The chain is built from TRBV5-1 and TRBJ2-1; TRBD2 might be the D (6 bases). V lost 2 bases to trimming and J lost 10 bases, with 16 bases between them. Germline V lookup: CDR1 SGHRS, CDR2 YFSETQ. The CDR3 extends over 14 amino acids. CDR3 coding DNA: TGCGCCAGCAGCTTAGGAGGGGAGCCGGGGGAGCAGTTCTTC. This translates into CASSLGGEPGEQFF.

The V call is TRBV5-6, the J call TRBJ1-1; 9 positions match TRBD1. The junction had 12 bases not matched to a gene; V was cut back by 4 bases and J by 5 bases. CDR1 is SGHDT and CDR2 is YYEEEE in the germline V gene. The CDR3 contains 16 residues. CDR3 region: CASSVLTGGVWTEAFF. The CDR3 DNA sequence: TGTGCCAGCAGCGTTTTAACAGGGGGCGTTTGGACTGAAGCTTTCTTT.

This chain connects TRBV6-2 or TRBV6-3 to TRBJ2-7, with TRBD2 matching over 10 bases. Trimming removed 0 bases from V and 1 base from J; junction bases left unmatched: 9. Germline V gives CDR1 MNHEY, CDR2 SVGEGT. The length of the CDR3 is 18 residues. CDR3 nucleotides: TGTGCCAGCAGTTACTCAAGGCTAGCGGGGGCAGGATCCTACGAGCAGTACTTC. Encoded protein: CASSYSRLAGAGSYEQYF.

This clone was counted a few times. The chain joins TRBV7-3 to TRBJ1-1; the D gene is possibly TRBD1 (6 bases). This CDR3 comprises 13 residues. The germline V and J ends were trimmed by 6 bases and 3 bases, with 11 bases remaining between them. Germline values: CDR1 SGHTA, CDR2 FQGTGA. CDR3 in amino acids: CASREQGHTEAFF. The CDR3 region has the DNA TGTGCCAGCAGGGAACAGGGACACACTGAAGCTTTCTTT.

This clone showed up just a few times. This sequence joins TRBV14 and TRBJ1-6; weak D call: TRBD1 (6 bases). CDR1 is SGHDN and CDR2 is FVKESK in the germline V gene. The CDR3 spans 14 residues. Trimming took 4 bases from V and 10 from J, leaving 14 bases between them. The CDR3: CASSPRQGYSPLHF. In nucleotides, the CDR3 is TGTGCCAGCAGCCCTAGGCAGGGGTACTCACCCCTCCACTTT. Full variable domain (missing parts from reference TRBV14 and TRBJ1-6): EAGVTQFPSHSVIEKGQTVTLRCDPISGHDNLYWYRRVMGKEIKFLLHFVKESKQDESGMPNNRFLAERTGGTYSTLKVQPAELEDSGVYFCASSPRQGYSPLHFGNGTRLTVT.

The count of this clone is one. In DNA, the CDR3 is TGTGCCAGCAGGCGGACAGGGCTGAGCACAGATACGCAGTATTTT. This codes for CASRRTGLSTDTQYF. The chain employs TRBV7-3 and TRBJ2-3; 8 bases agree with TRBD1. The J segment lost 0 bases and the V segment lost 6 bases, leaving 5 bases of the junction unmatched. This CDR3 contains 15 residues. Per the germline V gene, CDR1 is SGHTA and CDR2 is FQGTGA.